The rows below give T cell receptor beta chains drawn from one sample of a study of T cell responses to AZD1222 COVID-19 vaccine. Sequenced by immunoSEQ multiplex PCR; TCRdb stores in-frame clones only, minus some. The data contain about 94,000 clones, about 85% of them seen just once; the ten biggest clones take up more than 3.5%. Sequenced here: peripheral blood, sampled 28 days after the second AZD1222 dose. These receptor sequences come from an adult who received the AZD1222 COVID-19 vaccine. The CDR3 runs from the conserved cysteine through the conserved F or W. Each record gives: V gene, clone size, D gene, CDR3 protein. D genes are given only for firm matches. Clone size is shown for a subset of rows, as once, few, many or a class of expanded clone.

TRBV2,NA,NA,CASSTFGGGETQYF
TRBV28,NA,NA,CASTGSYNEQFF
TRBV6-6,NA,TRBD1,CASDRGLGTEAFF
TRBV6-5,NA,NA,CASKNRERDTQYF
TRBV21-1,NA,NA,CASRSGREERVPPYEQYF
TRBV3-1/TRBV3-2,NA,NA,CASSRTTGNTIYF
TRBV7-8,once,TRBD1,CATAAGTGPYEQYF
TRBV4-2,NA,TRBD2,CASSPSLSSGSQETQYF
TRBV6-5,NA,NA,CASRLGPSTDTQYF
TRBV20-1,NA,NA,CSASMIDEQFF
TRBV5-4,NA,NA,CASSFQANTDTQYF
TRBV27,few,NA,CASSLGVGLNNSPLHF
TRBV6-5,NA,NA,CASSYGAGVQETQYF
TRBV7-8,once,NA,CASSFTGRQPQHF
TRBV7-2,few,NA,CASTPSLNTEAFF
TRBV27,NA,NA,CASSSEGTLSNQPQHF
TRBV2,NA,NA,CASSGGTPNQPQHF
TRBV24-1,NA,TRBD1,CATSDRQGYEQYF
TRBV19,NA,TRBD1,CASSDRQGDTEAFF
TRBV30,NA,NA,CAWSVSVGGTEAFF
TRBV10-3,NA,TRBD1,CAISEGQVQQRYGYTF
TRBV28,NA,NA,CASSNRLTSSYEQYF
TRBV5-6,NA,NA,CASSPAGAWETQYF
TRBV2,once,NA,CASSSLRDFGEQYF
TRBV24-1,NA,NA,CATGGPTGAQPQHF
TRBV5-4,many,NA,CASSGGPEGQPQHF
TRBV29-1,NA,NA,CSAPLGRNTDTQYF
TRBV4-2,NA,NA,CASSPAITQSNEKLFF
TRBV7-9,NA,NA,CASSLGEYQPQHF
TRBV29-1,NA,NA,CSVPHLDYNEQFF
TRBV5-1,NA,TRBD1,CASSRTGSYEQYF
TRBV5-1,NA,TRBD1,CASSEGTGPVYGYTF
TRBV5-1,NA,TRBD1,CASSRDRSSYNEQFF
TRBV7-2,few,TRBD2,CASSSRRRSSGRAVETQYF
TRBV6-2/TRBV6-3,once,NA,CASSSAWYQETQYF
TRBV5-1,NA,TRBD2,CASTRTSATDTQYF
TRBV5-4,NA,NA,CASRFVGGEQFF
TRBV14,NA,TRBD2,CASSQDSLASGRRGTDTQYF
TRBV4-1,NA,NA,CASSQDGAGSFTDTQYF
TRBV27,few,NA,CASSLGRSQPQHF
TRBV6-2/TRBV6-3,NA,NA,CASSALYGYTF
TRBV9,NA,TRBD2,CASSVGSGGYNEQFF
TRBV2,NA,NA,CASRDFGGAKGYTF
TRBV27,NA,TRBD1,CASRLQGATDTQYF
TRBV3-1/TRBV3-2,NA,TRBD2,CASSQGTSGGDTQYF
TRBV15,NA,NA,CATSPGINVRDTGELFF